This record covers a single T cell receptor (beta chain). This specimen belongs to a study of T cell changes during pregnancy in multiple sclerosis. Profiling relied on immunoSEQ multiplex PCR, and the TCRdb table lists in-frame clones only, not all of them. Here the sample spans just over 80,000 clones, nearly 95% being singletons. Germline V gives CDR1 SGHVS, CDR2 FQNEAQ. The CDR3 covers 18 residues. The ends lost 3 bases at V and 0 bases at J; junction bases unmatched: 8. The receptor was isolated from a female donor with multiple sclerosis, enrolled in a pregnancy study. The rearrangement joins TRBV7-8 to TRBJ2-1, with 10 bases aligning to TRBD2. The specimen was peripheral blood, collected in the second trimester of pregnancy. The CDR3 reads CASSFPSGRPSSYNEQFF. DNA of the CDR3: TGTGCCAGCAGCTTTCCTAGCGGGAGACCCAGCTCCTACAATGAGCAGTTCTTC.